Shown below are 6 T cell receptor beta chains from a single sample sequenced in a study of regulatory T cells in long-lasting Graves disease. Researchers made TCR beta libraries by using iRepertoire HTBI primers and running Arm-PCR on CDR3 regions. TCRdb re-called the multiplex PCR reads through MiXCR, storing one row per CDR3 protein. The table has around 480,000 distinct CDR3 sequences, about a sixth seen once. This sample's time point: newly diagnosed GD, antithyroid drugs for less than 3 months. RNA from PBMCs was the source of the TCR library. These data were also reused for a study on T cells in Graves' hyperthyroidism and ophthalmopathy.

This material consisted of peripheral blood mononuclear cells (PBMCs), taken at new diagnosis, from a patient treated with antithyroid drugs. The source of these receptors is a man aged 40-55 years with Graves disease.

As regards this clonotype: A far bigger clonotype differs at one base, so this is likely a read error. The V gene is TRBV11-3, the J gene TRBJ2-2, with 7 bases aligning to TRBD2. There are 15 residues in the CDR3. The germline gives CDR1 SGHNT, CDR2 YENEEA. Here the CDR3 DNA reads TGTGCCAGCAGCTTGGCGGGAGCAAACACCGGGGAGCTGCTTTTT. It specifies CASSLAGANTGELLF.

This clonotype has ten or more counts. The chain joins TRBV12-3 or TRBV12-4 to TRBJ2-3; D is undetermined. The CDR3 has 13 amino acids. The germline V and J ends were trimmed by 6 bases and 0 bases, with 7 bases remaining between them. The CDR3 DNA follows: TGTGCCAGCAGCCGGACCAGCACAGATACGCAGTATTTT. Its protein product is CASSRTSTDTQYF.

The CDR3 protein is CASNSPGQNYGYTF. DNA for the CDR3: TGTGCCAGCAACAGCCCGGGACAGAACTATGGCTACACCTTC. The gene calls are TRBV7-9 and TRBJ1-2, with TRBD1 identical over 7 bases. Germline-derived CDR1 and CDR2 are SEHNR and FQNEAQ (reference sequence). The CDR3 loop spans 14 amino acids. J was trimmed by 2 bases and V by 7 bases; bases with no gene match: 7.

The sample holds many counts of this clonotype. This chain connects TRBV30 to TRBJ1-1; D remains ambiguous. The CDR3 runs 14 residues. With 2 bases removed from V and 0 bases from J, the gap between germline ends came to 10 bases. CDR1 GTSNPN and CDR2 SVGIG come from the germline V gene (reference sequence). The CDR3 is CAWSKRTVNTEAFF. The CDR3, as DNA: TGTGCCTGGAGTAAAAGGACGGTGAACACTGAAGCTTTCTTT.

This clonotype was counted once. The chain recombines TRBV19 with TRBJ1-2; D is unresolved. CDR3 length equals 14 residues. Germline V gene lookup returns CDR1 LNHDA and CDR2 SQIVND (reference sequence). Trimming took 5 bases from V and 2 from J, leaving 12 bases between them. The CDR3 DNA follows: TGTGCCAGTAGTGGCCCTGGGGAGAACTATGGCTACACCTTC. Its translation is CASSGPGENYGYTF.

This clonotype was observed at least ten times. The chain links TRBV12-5 to TRBJ2-3, with D perhaps TRBD1 (5 bases). Germline CDR1 and CDR2: LGHNT and FRNRAP. This CDR3 contains 16 residues. The V end was cut by 3 bases, the J end by 3 bases, with 16 bases between. CDR3 in amino acids: CASGFTPRPGTDTQYF. The CDR3 coding sequence is TGTGCTAGTGGTTTCACCCCGCGCCCAGGGACAGATACGCAGTATTTT.